This T cell receptor beta chain was sequenced in a study of blood T cell repertoires in COVID-19. V shed 2 bases and J shed 4 bases, with 8 bases lying between them. Germline V gene lookup returns CDR1 GTSNPN and CDR2 SVGIG (reference sequence). The CDR3 has 12 amino acids. This table comes from immunoSEQ multiplex PCR, and its TCRdb copy is limited to in-frame clones, with some not included. The sample holds about 330,000 clones; more than 75% are singletons and the top ten take approximately 0.93%. Material for sequencing was PBMCs or T cells enriched from blood (not recorded which). The receptor comes from a woman in her 30s who had recovered from COVID-19. The chain uses TRBV30 and TRBJ1-2; unclear D gene. CDR3 sequence (DNA): TGTGCCTGGAGTCAGCAGGCCTATGGCTACACCTTC. It encodes CAWSQQAYGYTF.